This TCR beta chain was sequenced during a study of blood T cell repertoires in COVID-19 (dated by TCRdb to the early 2020s). With regard to the full study: Samples covering the acute and convalescent phases of COVID-19 were provided by collaborators in the United States, Italy and Spain. The material from the prospective study consisted of cDNA or gDNA derived from T cells, B-cell-depleted T cells, or PBMCs. Subjects who had been exposed to COVID-19, were actively infected with it, or had recovered from it provided the deeply sampled blood TCRbeta repertoires that made up the dataset. The repertoires were released in a freely available public database intended as a resource for research on the immune response to SARS-CoV-2. The samples were drawn from the first 160 participants of the ongoing ImmuneRACE study and from some 1,300 subjects provided by 6 global collaborators. The sample metadata nearly always contained a de-identified subject ID, COVID-19 status, age in years and sex. Where HLA class I and class II types were available, the types were taken from metadata supplied by the sample provider, not from assay-based typing. What the study reported, not specific to this receptor: How much clinical and demographic metadata was included differed by source and by participant, and the metadata was provided uncurated.

Compared with germline, V lacks 3 bases and J lacks 3 bases; bases without a gene match: 2. As encoded in the germline V gene, CDR1 is KGHSH while CDR2 is LQKENI. CDR3 length: 15 amino acids, cysteine to phenylalanine. The sequence is cut down to CDR3 DNA, 45 bases in frame from base 1. Participants in the prospective study were enrolled through a virtual design, were aged about 18 to 89 years, and lived in some 24 United States geographic areas. In the prospective study, cohorts were assigned on the basis of participant-reported clinical history obtained from a screening survey and a study questionnaire. For ImmuneRACE Cohort 3, a participant was defined as recovered based on two consecutive negative NP/OP PCR tests, clearance by a healthcare professional, or resolution of symptoms. Mobile phlebotomists in the prospective study collected whole blood, serum and a nasopharyngeal or oropharyngeal swab from every participant. Participants in the prospective study had the option to provide additional blood draws and questionnaires over a roughly two-month period. Blood samples from the prospective study were shipped frozen or at room temperature prior to DNA extraction.

With regard to this clone: Its binding antigen is unknown. No per-base quality is available; no much larger clone lies one base away.

The immunoSEQ Assay, a bias-controlled multiplex PCR, was used to amplify TCRbeta CDR3 regions from genomic DNA. As for the original processing: Within the assay, amplification of reference gene primers was used to estimate how many nucleated cells each sample contained. To quantify the absolute abundance of each unique TCRbeta CDR3 rearrangement, sequence reads were collapsed and filtered. For each sample, productive Simpson clonality was calculated as the square root of Simpson's diversity index over productive rearrangements. As stored in TCRdb, this immuneACCESS dataset retains in-frame rearrangements with V and J assigned. A fraction of the clones does not appear; measured against another copy, unresolved V genes explain less than half of the discrepancy, and the remainder lacks a known reason. That table is the source of V, J and clone size, and D and trimming were worked out from the DNA. This sample lists some 250,000 clones; around 85% were detected once. The top ten clones comprise 1.9% of the sample.

Recombination joined TRBV18 with TRBJ2-1; 10 central bases correspond to TRBD1. The TCR sequence derives from a woman aged 50 to 65 who had recovered from COVID-19. Sequencing was done on a sample of PBMCs or T cells enriched from blood (not recorded which). The nucleotide sequence reads as follows: TGTGCCAGCTCACCCGACAGGGGGCTCTACAATGAGCAGTTCTTC. Its amino acids are CASSPDRGLYNEQFF. The CDR3 plus the reference TRBV18 and TRBJ2-1 genes for the other parts give the full variable domain: NAGVMQNPRHLVRRRGQEARLRCSPMKGHSHVYWYRQLPEEGLKFMVYLQKENIIDESGMPKERFSAEFPKEGPSILRIQQVVRGDSAAYFCASSPDRGLYNEQFFGPGTRLTVL.